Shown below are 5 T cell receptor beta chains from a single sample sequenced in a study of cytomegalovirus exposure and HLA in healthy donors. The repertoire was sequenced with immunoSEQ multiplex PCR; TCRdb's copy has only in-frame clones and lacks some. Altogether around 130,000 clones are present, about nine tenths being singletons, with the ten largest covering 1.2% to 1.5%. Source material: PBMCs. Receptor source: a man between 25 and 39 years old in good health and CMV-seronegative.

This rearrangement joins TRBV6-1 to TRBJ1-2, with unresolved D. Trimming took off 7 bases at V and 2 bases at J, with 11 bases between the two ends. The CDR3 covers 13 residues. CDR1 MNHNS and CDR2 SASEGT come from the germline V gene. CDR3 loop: CASTVDGNYGYTF. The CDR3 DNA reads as TGTGCCAGCACCGTAGACGGGAACTATGGCTACACCTTC.

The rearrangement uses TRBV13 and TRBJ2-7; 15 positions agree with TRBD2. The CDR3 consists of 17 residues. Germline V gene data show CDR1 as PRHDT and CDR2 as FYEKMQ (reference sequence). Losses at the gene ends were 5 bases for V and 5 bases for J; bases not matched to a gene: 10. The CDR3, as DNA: TGTGCCAGCAGCCGAAGAGGACTAGCGGGAGGGCTCGACGAGCAGTACTTC. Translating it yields CASSRRGLAGGLDEQYF.

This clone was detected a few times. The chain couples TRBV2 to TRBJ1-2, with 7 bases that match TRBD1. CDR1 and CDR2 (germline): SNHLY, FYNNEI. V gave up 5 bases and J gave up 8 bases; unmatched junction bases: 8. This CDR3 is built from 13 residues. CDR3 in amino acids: CASSTTGVGGYTF. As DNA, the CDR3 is TGTGCCAGCAGTACAACAGGGGTTGGCGGCTACACCTTC.

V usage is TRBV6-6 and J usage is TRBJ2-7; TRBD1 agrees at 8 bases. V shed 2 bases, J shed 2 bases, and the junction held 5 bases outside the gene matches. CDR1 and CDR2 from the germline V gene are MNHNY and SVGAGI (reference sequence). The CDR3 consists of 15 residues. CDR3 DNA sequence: TGTGCCAGCAGTTACACCGGACAGGGTCCCTACGAGCAGTACTTC. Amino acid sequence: CASSYTGQGPYEQYF.

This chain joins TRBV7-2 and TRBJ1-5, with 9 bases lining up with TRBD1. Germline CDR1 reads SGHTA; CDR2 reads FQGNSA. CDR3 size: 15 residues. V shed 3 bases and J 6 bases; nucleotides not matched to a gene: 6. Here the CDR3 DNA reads TGTGCCAGCAGCTTGGGACAGGGAAACTTTCAGCCCCAGCATTTT. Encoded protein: CASSLGQGNFQPQHF. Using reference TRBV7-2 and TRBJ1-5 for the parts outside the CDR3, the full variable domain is GAGVSQSPSNKVTEKGKDVELRCDPISGHTALYWYRQSLGQGLEFLIYFQGNSAPDKSGLPSDRFSAERTGGSVSTLTIQRTQQEDSAVYLCASSLGQGNFQPQHFGDGTRLSIL.